This T cell receptor beta chain was identified in a study of Graves' ophthalmopathy and Graves' hyperthyroidism. Study-wide results and caveats: Forecasting of ophthalmopathy progression by the model achieved around 71% sensitivity and around 77% specificity. Blood also carried most expanded thyroid clonotypes exceeding 0.001 frequency.

Other autoimmune diseases, uncontrolled infections, pregnancy and lactation each led to patient exclusion. Amplification of the TCR beta CDR3 regions used RNA transcripts (as template). First-round RT-PCR used HTBI primers; second-round multiplex PCR followed. TCRdb recomputed calls from the multiplex PCR reads with MiXCR, one row per CDR3 protein. Here the sample spans some 1.1 million distinct CDR3 sequences, 36% being singletons. This CDR3 region has 15 residues. Looked up from germline, CDR1 is DFQATT and CDR2 is SNEGSKA (reference sequence). Trimming removed 5 bases from V and 1 base from J, with 17 bases in between. This clonotype was observed many times. Its antigen is still unknown.

The genes are TRBV20-1 and TRBJ2-5; no clear D. The receptor's source is an adult man with Graves' hyperthyroidism. Material: peripheral blood or thyroid tissue (not recorded which). As DNA, the CDR3 is TGCAGTGCTCCCGGAAGAGTAGCTAGCCAAGAGACCCAGTACTTC. The encoded protein is CSAPGRVASQETQYF.